This T cell receptor (beta chain) was sequenced during a study of a mutant IDH1 vaccine in newly diagnosed glioma. About the study: Of the patients given treatment, approximately 60% were male and 37.5% were female, and a mean age of approximately 40 years was recorded.

Time point defined: week 11, during vaccination. Topical imiquimod was applied with each vaccine dose, which held 300 ug of mutant IDH1 20-mer peptide. On this clone itself: Its cognate antigen is unknown.

Repertoires were generated with immunoSEQ multiplex PCR, while TCRdb's copy carries only in-frame clones and drops some. The sample has roughly 48,000 clones, roughly nine tenths seen once. The CDR3 has 12 residues. Germline V gene data show CDR1 as SGDLS and CDR2 as YYNGEE. Losses at the gene ends were 4 bases for V and 6 bases for J; bases not matched to a gene: 3. The receptor comes from a man aged 45-60 years with glioma. The chain is built from TRBV9 and TRBJ1-2, with 7 bases lining up with TRBD1. This material consisted of PBMCs, taken from a glioma patient whose treatment included an IDH1 peptide vaccine. CDR3 DNA: TGTGCCAGCAGCCCCGGGACAGATGGCTACACCTTC. Translation: CASSPGTDGYTF.